Listed here are 6 T cell receptor beta chains from one sample, sequenced in a study of blood T cell repertoires in COVID-19. Measured with immunoSEQ multiplex PCR; TCRdb has only the in-frame clones, and not every one. Here the sample spans some 110,000 clones, 76% being singletons. The sequencing sample was made of peripheral blood. The receptors shown here come from a man at least 80 years old with COVID-19, enrolled during active disease.

The rearrangement uses TRBV5-4 and TRBJ2-3; perhaps TRBD2 as D (6 bases). The CDR3 is 16 amino acids. V was trimmed by 4 bases and J by 0 bases, leaving 15 bases between them. Germline V gene sequence: CDR1 SGHNT, CDR2 YYREEE (reference sequence). CDR3 residues: CASSRTSSRSTDTQYF. The CDR3 DNA reads TGTGCCAGCAGCCGCACTAGCAGTCGGAGCACAGATACGCAGTATTTT. Full variable domain (remainder filled in from reference TRBV5-4 and TRBJ2-3): ETGVTQSPTHLIKTRGQQVTLRCSSQSGHNTVSWYQQALGQGPQFIFQYYREEENGRGNFPPRFSGLQFPNYSSELNVNALELDDSALYLCASSRTSSRSTDTQYFGPGTRLTVL.

This chain joins TRBV9 and TRBJ2-4; 7 bases line up with TRBD1. Germline CDR1 reads SGDLS; CDR2 reads YYNGEE. Unmatched junction bases numbered 13, after V lost 4 bases and J lost 6 bases. The CDR3 length is 16 residues. CDR3 sequence (DNA): TGTGCCAGCAGCCCGACACCCAGGGACAGCTTAAACATTCAGTACTTC. It is translated as CASSPTPRDSLNIQYF.

In its sample, this clone was seen a few times. The rearrangement links TRBV15 to TRBJ2-7, with D possibly TRBD2 on 6 matching bases. Germline V gives CDR1 LNHNV, CDR2 YYDKDF (reference sequence). The length of the CDR3 is 15 residues. V lost 0 bases to trimming and J lost 3 bases, with 12 bases between them. The CDR3, as DNA: TGTGCCACCAGCAGAGAACCTCGGGAGATCTACGAGCAGTACTTC. Encoded protein: CATSREPREIYEQYF.

This clone has a single count. This sequence joins TRBV7-3 and TRBJ2-2; TRBD1 aligns across 8 bases. V trimming: 5 bases; J trimming: 6 bases; junction bases outside the gene matches: 11. The length of the CDR3 is 16 residues. The germline V gene encodes CDR1 SGHTA and CDR2 FQGTGA. The CDR3, as DNA: TGTGCCAGCAGCCTAGGGACAGGTTTGGGGGCCGGGGAGCTGTTTTTT. The encoded protein is CASSLGTGLGAGELFF.

The chain combines TRBV6-5 with TRBJ2-7; 8 bases are a match to TRBD2. Germline CDR1 reads MNHEY; CDR2 reads SVGAGI. The CDR3 consists of 14 residues. The J segment lost 0 bases and the V segment lost 5 bases, leaving 3 bases of the junction unmatched. The CDR3 is CASSRSGSSYEQYF. The CDR3 bases are TGTGCCAGCAGTCGAAGCGGGAGCTCCTACGAGCAGTACTTC.

This clone came up many times. The chain joins TRBV4-1 to TRBJ2-7; unclear D gene. The CDR3 contains 14 residues. Trimming removed 3 bases at V and 5 bases at J, with 14 bases between. Germline CDR1 and CDR2: MGHRA and YSYEKL. The CDR3 coding sequence is TGCGCCAGCAGCCATAATTCGGTACTCGACGAGCAGTACTTC. It encodes CASSHNSVLDEQYF.